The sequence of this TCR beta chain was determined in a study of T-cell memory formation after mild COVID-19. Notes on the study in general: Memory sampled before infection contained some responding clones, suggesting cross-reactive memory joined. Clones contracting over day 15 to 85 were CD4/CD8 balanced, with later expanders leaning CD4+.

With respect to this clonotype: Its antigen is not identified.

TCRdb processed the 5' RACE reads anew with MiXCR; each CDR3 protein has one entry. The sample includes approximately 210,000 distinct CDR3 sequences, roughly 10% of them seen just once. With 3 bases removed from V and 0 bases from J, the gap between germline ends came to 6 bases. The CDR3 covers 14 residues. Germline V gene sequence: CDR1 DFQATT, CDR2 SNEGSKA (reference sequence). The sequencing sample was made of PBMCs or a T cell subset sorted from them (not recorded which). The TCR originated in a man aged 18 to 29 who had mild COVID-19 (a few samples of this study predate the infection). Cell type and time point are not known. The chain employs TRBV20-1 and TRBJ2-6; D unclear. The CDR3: CSARAHSGANVLTF. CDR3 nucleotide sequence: TGCAGTGCTAGGGCGCACTCTGGGGCCAACGTCCTGACTTTC.